The 30 T cell receptor beta chains in this list originate from one sample, sequenced in a study of T cells in Graves' hyperthyroidism and ophthalmopathy. Researchers amplified the TCR beta CDR3 regions from RNA transcripts. HTBI primers were used for first-round RT-PCR of the TCR CDR3. MiXCR, applied by TCRdb to the multiplex PCR reads, yields one record per CDR3 protein. The sample has 480,000 or so distinct CDR3 sequences, approximately 14% seen once. Source material: blood. Receptors originate from a woman aged 18-29 years with Graves' hyperthyroidism.

Only a few counts were recorded for this clonotype. The gene calls are TRBV5-6 and TRBJ1-1; D gene unclear. This CDR3 contains 14 residues. V was cut by 3 bases and J by 1 base, with 10 bases left in between. Germline CDR1 reads SGHDT; CDR2 reads YYEEEE. The CDR3 nucleotides are TGTGCCAGCAGCTGGGTCTCTGGGAACACTGAAGCTTTCTTT. Amino acids: CASSWVSGNTEAFF.

This clonotype was counted ten times or more. CDR3 sequence reads: CASRGPGNQPQHF. CDR3 DNA: TGTGCCAGCAGGGGGCCTGGCAATCAGCCCCAGCATTTT. The chain employs TRBV6-5 and TRBJ1-5, with D possibly being TRBD1 (5 bases). The CDR3 has 13 residues. V lost 6 bases to trimming and J lost 2 bases, with 8 bases between them. Germline values: CDR1 MNHEY, CDR2 SVGAGI.

This clonotype came up a few times. The chain combines TRBV9 with TRBJ1-1; weak D call: TRBD1 (5 bases). Germline-derived CDR1 and CDR2 are SGDLS and YYNGEE. V was clipped by 0 bases and J by 6 bases, with 12 bases between them. The CDR3 totals 14 residues. The CDR3 DNA reads as TGTGCCAGCAGCGTAGAGGGGCAGGTTCCTGAAGCTTTCTTT. It encodes CASSVEGQVPEAFF.

This clonotype turned up a few times. A read error is possible here, since a much larger clone lies one base away. The chain combines TRBV6-2 or TRBV6-3 with TRBJ1-1; TRBD1 might be the D (5 bases). The germline gives CDR1 MNHEY, CDR2 SVGEGT. This CDR3 has 14 residues. The germline V and J ends were trimmed by 8 bases and 4 bases, with 17 bases remaining between them. The CDR3, as DNA: TGTGCCAGCTGGCAAGATCCAGGGAGCACTGAAGCTTTCTTT. It translates to CASWQDPGSTEAFF.

In its sample, this clonotype was seen a few times. This chain uses TRBV28 with TRBJ1-6; tentative D call: TRBD1 (5 bases). The V gene's germline CDR1 is MDHEN and CDR2 SYDVKM. V was trimmed by 2 bases and J by 0 bases, leaving 11 bases between them. This CDR3 spans 17 amino acids. The CDR3 sequence is CASSLTGIRSYNSPLHF. The CDR3 DNA reads TGTGCCAGCAGTTTAACAGGCATTCGCTCCTATAATTCACCCCTCCACTTT.

This clonotype was counted a few times. The chain recombines TRBV19 with TRBJ1-1; D is ambiguous. The CDR3 is made up of 15 amino acids. Germline CDR1 is LNHDA and CDR2 is SQIVND (reference sequence). The V gene lost 1 base and the J gene lost 3 bases, with 12 bases spanning the gap. The CDR3 nucleotides are TGTGCCAGTAGTATAGTAGGAAAAGCGGACACTGAAGCTTTCTTT. Translation: CASSIVGKADTEAFF.

V and J are TRBV3-1 and TRBJ1-6; TRBD1 might be the D (5 bases). Germline CDR1 and CDR2: LGHDT and YNNKEL (reference sequence). The V and J ends lost 11 bases and 9 bases respectively, with 14 bases between them. CDR3 length: 12 amino acids. Here the CDR3 reads CAAAQGGSPLHF. The CDR3 coding sequence is TGTGCCGCGGCCCAGGGAGGTTCACCCCTCCACTTT.

J is TRBJ1-2 and V is TRBV12-3 or TRBV12-4; 7 bases match TRBD1. Trimming at V came to 6 bases and at J to 0 bases, leaving 10 bases not matched to a gene. This CDR3 has 16 amino acids. CDR3 in DNA: TGTGCCAGCAGATCGACAGGGAGGGCAACTAACTATGGCTACACCTTC. Its translation: CASRSTGRATNYGYTF.

V usage is TRBV7-9 and J usage is TRBJ1-2; 8 positions match TRBD1. Germline values: CDR1 SEHNR, CDR2 FQNEAQ (reference sequence). The V segment lost 5 bases and the J segment 4 bases; nucleotides outside the gene matches: 6. This CDR3 is 14 amino acids long. For the CDR3, the DNA is TGTGCCAGCAGCCCTAATACAGGGGGCTATGGCTACACCTTC. It specifies CASSPNTGGYGYTF.

This clonotype showed up many times. V usage is TRBV5-1 and J usage is TRBJ2-7, with 7 bases lining up with TRBD2. The CDR3 has 15 amino acids. Per the germline V gene, CDR1 is SGHRS and CDR2 is YFSETQ. The V gene end was trimmed by 1 base and the J gene end by 1 base; junction bases not matched to a gene: 5. The CDR3 sequence is CASSLSTSESYEQYF. CDR3 DNA: TGCGCCAGCAGCTTGTCTACTAGCGAGTCCTACGAGCAGTACTTC.

There are a few counts of this clonotype. The chain combines TRBV4-1 with TRBJ1-5; D is possibly TRBD1 (5 bases). This CDR3 is 19 amino acids long. Trimming took 0 bases from V and 2 from J, leaving 20 bases between them. Germline V gene data show CDR1 as MGHRA and CDR2 as YSYEKL. The CDR3 loop reads CASSQEVSWIWGGNQPQHF. CDR3 coding DNA: TGCGCCAGCAGCCAAGAAGTAAGTTGGATCTGGGGCGGCAATCAGCCCCAGCATTTT.

Many counts were recorded for this clonotype. This rearrangement joins TRBV7-8 to TRBJ1-2; 8 bases fit TRBD1. The CDR3 totals 15 residues. Germline V gene sequence: CDR1 SGHVS, CDR2 FQNEAQ. The V segment lost 0 bases and the J segment 4 bases; nucleotides outside the gene matches: 4. CDR3 coding DNA: TGTGCCAGCAGCTTAGCGGCAGGGGGCCCCTATGGCTACACCTTC. Translated: CASSLAAGGPYGYTF.

This clonotype has a count of ten or more. V usage is TRBV4-2 and J usage is TRBJ2-1; 9 nucleotides match TRBD2. This CDR3 has 17 amino acids. V dropped 0 bases and J dropped 5; count of bases not matched to a gene: 8. In germline, CDR1 is LGHNA, CDR2 YNFKEQ. CDR3 protein: CASSQEVGLAGHNEQFF. Here the CDR3 DNA reads TGTGCCAGCAGCCAAGAGGTGGGCCTAGCGGGACACAATGAGCAGTTCTTC.

In this sample, this clonotype turned up a few times. V and J are TRBV29-1 and TRBJ1-1; no reliable D call. Trimming shortened V by 4 bases and J by 7 bases, and 10 bases separated the two germline ends. The CDR3 runs 11 residues. Germline lookup yields CDR1 SQVTM and CDR2 ANQGSEA. The CDR3 spells CSVARRDEAFF. DNA for the CDR3: TGCAGCGTTGCGCGAAGAGATGAAGCTTTCTTT.

This clonotype occurred many times. V usage is TRBV10-3 and J usage is TRBJ2-1; D gene unclear. The CDR3 contains 12 residues. Deletions cut 5 bases from V and 5 bases from J, with 7 bases between. CDR1 is ENHRY and CDR2 is SYGVKD in the germline V gene. CDR3 residues: CAISISDNEQFF. DNA of the CDR3: TGTGCCATCAGTATTTCGGACAATGAGCAGTTCTTC.

This clonotype was counted between two and nine times. This CDR3 is CASSEPLQGRPVQYV. The CDR3 nucleotides are TGTGCCAGCAGTGAACCCCTACAGGGCCGTCCAGTGCAGTACGTC. The chain combines TRBV6-1 with TRBJ2-7, with D possibly being TRBD1 (6 bases). The CDR3 is 15 amino acids. The germline V gene encodes CDR1 MNHNS and CDR2 SASEGT. V lost 2 bases, J lost 9 bases, and 20 bases lay in between.

In its sample, this clonotype was seen a few times. The rearrangement links TRBV7-9 to TRBJ2-7; possible D gene TRBD1, 6 bases. The CDR3 sequence is 14 residues long. V shed 5 bases and J shed 0 bases, with 11 bases lying between them. CDR1 and CDR2 (germline): SEHNR, FQNEAQ (reference sequence). The CDR3 region is CASSHRTVSYEQYF. The CDR3 nucleotides are TGTGCCAGCAGCCACCGGACAGTCTCCTACGAGCAGTACTTC.

This clonotype was seen a handful of times. This chain connects TRBV6-5 to TRBJ2-1, with TRBD2 matching 13 bases. Germline assignment: CDR1 MNHEY and CDR2 SVGAGI. The trim removed 4 bases at V and 5 bases at J, leaving 8 bases unmatched. The CDR3 has 17 residues. The CDR3 here is CASSSGLAGFGDNEQFF. The CDR3 nucleotides read TGTGCCAGCAGTTCGGGACTAGCGGGATTCGGGGACAATGAGCAGTTCTTC.

This clonotype was seen at least ten times. The chain is built from TRBV15 and TRBJ2-3; the D is unclear. Germline CDR1 is LNHNV and CDR2 is YYDKDF (reference sequence). Trimming stripped 3 bases from V and 4 bases from J, with 11 bases between. The CDR3 totals 14 residues. CDR3 sequence: CATSSARSSDTQYF. As DNA, the CDR3 is TGTGCCACCAGCAGCGCCCGATCGTCAGATACGCAGTATTTT.

This clonotype showed up just a few times. The V call is TRBV24-1, the J call TRBJ2-2; unclear D gene. CDR3 length equals 14 residues. Deletions cut 4 bases from V and 5 bases from J, with 10 bases between. Germline V gene data show CDR1 as KGHDR and CDR2 as SFDVKD. CDR3 sequence (DNA): TGTGCCACCAGTGACCTCCTCCGGACCGGGGAGCTGTTTTTT. It encodes CATSDLLRTGELFF.

The rearrangement links TRBV5-1 to TRBJ2-1; TRBD1 matches at 9 bases. The CDR3 extends over 18 amino acids. J lost 8 bases, V lost 3 bases, and 18 bases had no gene match. Looked up from germline, CDR1 is SGHRS and CDR2 is YFSETQ. The DNA for the CDR3 is TGCGCCAGCAGCTCGGGACAGGGTGGATCCCTTAGGCGGGATGAGCAGTTCTTC. Its translation is CASSSGQGGSLRRDEQFF.

This clonotype was observed many times. V usage is TRBV15 and J usage is TRBJ1-1; no reliable D call. CDR3 length: 14 residues. V was shortened by 4 bases and J by 3 bases, with 12 bases between the two germline ends. CDR1 is LNHNV, CDR2 YYDKDF, per germline (reference sequence). CDR3 coding DNA: TGTGCCACCAGCAAGTACCTTGGGGACACTGAAGCTTTCTTT. It is translated as CATSKYLGDTEAFF.

This clonotype showed up many times. This rearrangement joins TRBV7-9 to TRBJ2-1, with a weak D call TRBD2 (5 bases). V was shortened by 6 bases and J by 7 bases, with 10 bases between the two germline ends. Germline CDR1 reads SEHNR; CDR2 reads FQNEAQ (reference sequence). CDR3 length: 12 amino acids. The CDR3 spells CASSPSGNEQFF. In DNA form, the CDR3 reads TGTGCCAGCAGTCCGAGCGGTAATGAGCAGTTCTTC.

V and J are TRBV24-1 and TRBJ2-1; the D is unclear. This CDR3 is 16 amino acids long. Germline CDR1 reads KGHDR; CDR2 reads SFDVKD. The V end lost 2 bases, the J end lost 0 bases, and 10 bases lay between the germline ends. CDR3 in amino acids: CATSDWTDRSYNEQFF. Here the CDR3 DNA reads TGTGCCACCAGTGATTGGACCGACCGCTCCTACAATGAGCAGTTCTTC.

CDR3 loop: CASSGSGRPYEQYF. The DNA of the CDR3 is TGTGCCAGCAGTGGGAGCGGGAGACCCTACGAGCAGTACTTC. This sequence joins TRBV12-3 or TRBV12-4 and TRBJ2-7; 8 bases are shared with TRBD2. V lost 5 bases to trimming and J lost 2 bases; unmatched junction nucleotides: 5. The CDR3 sequence is 14 residues long.

There are many counts of this clonotype. The gene calls are TRBV6-1 and TRBJ2-7, with 8 bases aligning to TRBD1. CDR3 length: 16 amino acids. Germline lookup yields CDR1 MNHNS and CDR2 SASEGT. J gave up 9 bases and V 7 bases, and 20 bases lay outside the gene matches. CDR3 nucleotides: TGTGCCAGCACCTCAAGCGGACAGGGCTTCAGACCTTCGCAGTACTTC. It codes for CASTSSGQGFRPSQYF.

This clonotype has ten or more counts. This sequence joins TRBV20-1 and TRBJ2-7; D is possibly TRBD2 (5 bases). V shed 4 bases and J shed 2 bases, with 9 bases lying between them. The CDR3 length is 12 residues. Germline CDR1 DFQATT, CDR2 SNEGSKA (reference sequence). Here the CDR3 DNA reads TGCAGTGCTACCAGCGGCGCCTACGAGCAGTACTTC. This gives the protein CSATSGAYEQYF.

This clonotype was counted once. The gene calls are TRBV12-3 or TRBV12-4 and TRBJ2-3, with TRBD1 matching over 7 bases. This CDR3 has 15 residues. Trimming at V came to 6 bases and at J to 6 bases, leaving 12 bases not matched to a gene. The CDR3 DNA reads as TGTGCCAGCAGCCGCGGACAGGATTCGGGGGATACGCAGTATTTT. This encodes CASSRGQDSGDTQYF.

This clonotype was seen at least ten times. V gene TRBV6-1 combines with J gene TRBJ2-1; tentative D call: TRBD2 (6 bases). Trimming left V 5 bases short and J 6 bases short, with 17 bases between. Germline values: CDR1 MNHNS, CDR2 SASEGT. This CDR3 has 15 amino acids. The CDR3 sequence is CASSYLRDGVNEQFF. CDR3 DNA sequence: TGTGCCAGCAGTTATTTGCGGGATGGGGTCAATGAGCAGTTCTTC.

This clonotype was observed at least ten times. The gene calls are TRBV3-1 and TRBJ1-1, with D possibly TRBD1 on 6 matching bases. The V gene lost 4 bases and the J gene lost 8 bases, with 20 bases spanning the gap. CDR1 is LGHDT and CDR2 is YNNKEL in the germline V gene (reference sequence). The CDR3 length is 15 residues. The CDR3 DNA follows: TGTGCCAGCAGCCCCGGGGGGGGGGCCGCTAGAGAAGCTTTCTTT. Translation gives CASSPGGGAAREAFF.